These T cell receptor beta chains were read from a single sample in a study of regulatory T cells in long-lasting Graves disease. TCRdb analysed the multiplex PCR reads with MiXCR anew, one entry per CDR3 protein. The top ten hold 18% of the sample, which has about 620,000 distinct CDR3 sequences, around 15% seen once. This same sample was also part of a study on T cells in Graves' hyperthyroidism and ophthalmopathy.

The starting material was peripheral blood mononuclear cells (PBMCs), obtained at new diagnosis, from a patient treated with antithyroid drugs. These receptors were taken from a woman in her twenties or thirties with Graves disease. CDR3s include the opening cysteine and the closing phenylalanine or tryptophan. The D gene is left open where the match is weak. The size of a clone is reported for some rows only, either as once, few or many, or as a class for expanded clones.

TRBV5-4,TRBD1,TRBJ2-3,few,TGTGCCAGCAGCTCCGGCGGGACAGGGTTGTTATTAGGCGGCACAGATACGCAGTATTTT,CASSSGGTGLLLGGTDTQYF
TRBV28,TRBD1,TRBJ2-1,NA,TGTGCCAGCAGTTTATTTGGACAGGGGTCCTGCAATGAGCAGTTCTTC,CASSLFGQGSCNEQFF
TRBV5-1,TRBD1,TRBJ1-6,NA,TGCGCCAGCAGCTTTGGACAGGGCGGGACACCCCTCCACTTT,CASSFGQGGTPLHF
TRBV20-1,TRBD1,TRBJ2-3,NA,TGCAGTGCTAGAGATATTAGGACAGGGCTCACAGATACGCAGTATTTT,CSARDIRTGLTDTQYF
TRBV11-2,NA,TRBJ2-3,many,TGTGCCAGCAGCGCCGGGACCTCAGATACGCAGTATTTT,CASSAGTSDTQYF
TRBV30,NA,TRBJ2-1,few,TGTGCCTGGAGCGTACATCGATCCTACAATGAGCAGTTCTTC,CAWSVHRSYNEQFF
TRBV5-6,NA,TRBJ2-5,NA,TGTGCCAGCAGCTTGGTATGGGGGGAAGCAGAAGAGACCCAGTACTTC,CASSLVWGEAEETQYF
TRBV6-9,NA,TRBJ1-6,NA,TGTGCCAGCAGTTACGCCCCAAGCTCCTATAATTCACCCCTCCACTTT,CASSYAPSSYNSPLHF
TRBV28,TRBD2,TRBJ2-3,many,TGTGCCAGCAGAGGTGTAGCGGGAGCCACAGATACGCAGTATTTT,CASRGVAGATDTQYF
TRBV7-2,TRBD1,TRBJ1-4,NA,TGTGCCAGCAGCGGGGGGACAGCGGGGCAGGAAAAACTGTTTTTT,CASSGGTAGQEKLFF
TRBV7-6,NA,TRBJ1-1,few,TGTGCCAGCGCCCAGAGATATCCGAACACTGAAGCTTTCTTT,CASAQRYPNTEAFF
TRBV24-1,TRBD2,TRBJ2-1,NA,TGTGCCACCAGTGATCCTAGCGGGAGGGGCGCCTTC,CATSDPSGRGAF
TRBV25-1,NA,TRBJ1-6,many,TGTGCCAGCAGTGAGACGGGATTGGGTTCACCCCTCCACTTT,CASSETGLGSPLHF
TRBV28,NA,TRBJ2-4,many,TGTGCCAGCCACTCTAGGGGGGCGGGGGAGAAAAACATTCAGTACTTC,CASHSRGAGEKNIQYF
TRBV6-1,TRBD1,TRBJ2-7,many,TGTGCCAGCAGTGCCTGGACAGGCGGGTTATACGAGCAGTACTTC,CASSAWTGGLYEQYF
TRBV5-1,NA,TRBJ2-5,many,TGCGCCAGCAGCACATGGACGGGGGAGACCCAGTACTTC,CASSTWTGETQYF
TRBV28,NA,TRBJ2-3,many,TGTGCCAGCCTAGGGGCTAGCCGGATCACAGATACGCAGTATTTT,CASLGASRITDTQYF
TRBV27,NA,TRBJ1-1,many,TGTGCCAGCAAGCTGGGGGCGGACACTGAAGCTTTCTTT,CASKLGADTEAFF
TRBV3-1,NA,TRBJ1-1,many,TGTGCCAGCAGCCTCGGAAGGACATCGACACACACTGAAGCTTTCTTT,CASSLGRTSTHTEAFF
TRBV24-1,NA,TRBJ2-5,many,TGTGCCACCAGTGCGAGGGGCAGCGGGCAAGAGACCCAGTACTTC,CATSARGSGQETQYF
TRBV19,TRBD2,TRBJ2-2,NA,TGTGCCAGTAGTAGTGGACTAGGACGAGCCGGGGAGCTGTTTTTT,CASSSGLGRAGELFF
TRBV10-2,NA,TRBJ2-2,NA,TGCGCCAGCAGGGACGTTAGGGGGGGCGAGGAGCTGTTTTTT,CASRDVRGGEELFF